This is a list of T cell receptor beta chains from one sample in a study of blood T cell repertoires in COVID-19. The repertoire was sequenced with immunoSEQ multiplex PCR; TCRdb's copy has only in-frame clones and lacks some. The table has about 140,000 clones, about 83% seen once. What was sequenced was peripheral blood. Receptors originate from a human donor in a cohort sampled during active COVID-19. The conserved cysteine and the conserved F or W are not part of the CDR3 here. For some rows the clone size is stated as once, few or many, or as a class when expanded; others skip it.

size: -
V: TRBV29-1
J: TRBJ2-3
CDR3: SVIQGSLSTDTQY

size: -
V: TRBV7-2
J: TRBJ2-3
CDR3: ASSLEAPDTQY

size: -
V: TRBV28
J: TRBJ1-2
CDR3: ASSLTVNYGYT

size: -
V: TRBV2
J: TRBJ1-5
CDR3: ASMMGAFYSNQPQH

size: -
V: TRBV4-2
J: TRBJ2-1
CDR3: ASSQGTSGTNAYNEQF

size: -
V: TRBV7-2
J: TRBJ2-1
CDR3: ASSRALSGRSNNEQF

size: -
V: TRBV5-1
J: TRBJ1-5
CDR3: ASSFMTGEGQPQH

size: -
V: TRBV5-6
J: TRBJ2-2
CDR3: ASSFSWQGMTGELF

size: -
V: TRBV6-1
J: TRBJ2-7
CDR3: ASSDTWGLYEQY

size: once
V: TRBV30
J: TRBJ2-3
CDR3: AWSSGGDTQY

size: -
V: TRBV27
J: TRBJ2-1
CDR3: ASSPGWGEQF

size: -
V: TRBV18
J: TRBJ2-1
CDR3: ASSPRETYNEQF

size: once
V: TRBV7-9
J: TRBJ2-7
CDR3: ASSPRGAGGGEQY

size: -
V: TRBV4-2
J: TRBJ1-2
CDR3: ASSPTDRKTGRVYGYT

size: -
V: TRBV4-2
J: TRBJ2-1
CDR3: ASSPGLAGVYNEQF

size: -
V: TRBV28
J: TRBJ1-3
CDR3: ASSSQGGYGGQGNTIY

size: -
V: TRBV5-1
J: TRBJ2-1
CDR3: ASSLGQRLAYNEQF

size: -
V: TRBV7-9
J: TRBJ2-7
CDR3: ASSKDRGGYYEQY

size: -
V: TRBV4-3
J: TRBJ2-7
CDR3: ASSRDRGPYEQY

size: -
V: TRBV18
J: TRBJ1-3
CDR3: ASSPPVGRGNTIY

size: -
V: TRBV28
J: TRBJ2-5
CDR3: ASSFEQLGETQY

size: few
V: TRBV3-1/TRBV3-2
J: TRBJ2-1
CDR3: ASSTSPGQGKF

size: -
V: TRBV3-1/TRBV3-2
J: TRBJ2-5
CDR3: ASSQEVAGVQETQY

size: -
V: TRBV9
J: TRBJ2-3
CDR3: ASSPLGPGGADTQY

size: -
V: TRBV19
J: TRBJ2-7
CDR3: ASKRASGSPEQY

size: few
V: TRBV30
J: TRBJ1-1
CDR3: AWIWGDRNTEAF

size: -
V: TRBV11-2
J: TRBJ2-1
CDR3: ASSLAGTTYNEQF

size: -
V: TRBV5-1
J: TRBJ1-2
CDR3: ASSLGGGENYGYT

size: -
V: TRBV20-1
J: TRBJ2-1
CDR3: SASPRTGLDEQF

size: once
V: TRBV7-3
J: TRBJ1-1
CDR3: ASSLRDRGTEAF

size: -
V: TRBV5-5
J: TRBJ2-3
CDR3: ASSLGGIDTQY

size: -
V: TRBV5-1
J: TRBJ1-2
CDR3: ASSLGDRDGYT

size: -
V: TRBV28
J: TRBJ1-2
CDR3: ASSLRQGNYGYT